These 18 T cell receptor beta chains were all obtained from the same sample, sequenced in a study of T cells in Graves' hyperthyroidism and ophthalmopathy. Template material for amplifying TCR beta CDR3 regions consisted of RNA transcripts. First-round RT-PCR with HTBI primers amplified the TCR CDR3 region. One entry per CDR3 protein, called by TCRdb with MiXCR from the multiplex PCR reads. This sample yields fewer than 700,000 distinct CDR3 sequences, of which 17% are seen a single time; roughly 18% belongs to the top ten. Sequenced sample: blood. The receptors come from a woman aged 18-30 years with Graves' ophthalmopathy.

V and J are TRBV5-1 and TRBJ2-5, with 9 bases lining up with TRBD2. The trim removed 4 bases at V and 2 bases at J, leaving 3 bases unmatched. Germline loops: CDR1 SGHRS, CDR2 YFSETQ. The CDR3 contains 14 residues. DNA of the CDR3: TGCGCCAGCAGCGCGGGACTAGCTCAAGAGACCCAGTACTTC. It is translated as CASSAGLAQETQYF.

The V gene is TRBV20-1, the J gene TRBJ2-7, with a possible D match to TRBD2 (6 bases). The V and J ends lost 3 bases and 3 bases respectively, with 15 bases between them. CDR3 length: 14 residues. Germline loops: CDR1 DFQATT, CDR2 SNEGSKA (reference sequence). The CDR3 loop is CSARSGAGGYEQYF. The CDR3 nucleotides are TGCAGTGCTAGGAGTGGAGCCGGGGGCTACGAGCAGTACTTC.

This chain joins TRBV27 and TRBJ2-2; TRBD1 aligns across 7 bases. Per the germline V gene, CDR1 is MNHEY and CDR2 is SMNVEV (reference sequence). The CDR3 is 16 amino acids. The ends lost 8 bases at V and 3 bases at J; junction bases unmatched: 12. CDR3: CASPRTGVGDTGELFF. The CDR3 bases are TGTGCCAGCCCCAGAACAGGGGTGGGGGACACCGGGGAGCTGTTTTTT.

This clonotype has a count of ten or more. The chain employs TRBV2 and TRBJ2-1; possible D gene TRBD2, 5 bases. Germline V gene data show CDR1 as SNHLY and CDR2 as FYNNEI. The CDR3 has 14 residues. Trimming stripped 3 bases from V and 3 bases from J, with 9 bases between. DNA of the CDR3: TGTGCCAGCAGTGAGCTAGCCTTCTACAATGAGCAGTTCTTC. It specifies CASSELAFYNEQFF.

In this sample, this clonotype turned up many times. This sequence joins TRBV6-1 and TRBJ2-2, with 7 nucleotides matching TRBD1. After removal of 5 bases from V and 6 bases from J, the junction contained 9 bases not matched to a gene. The germline V gene encodes CDR1 MNHNS and CDR2 SASEGT. The CDR3 length is 15 residues. This CDR3 is CASSWHRGGSGELFF. The CDR3, as DNA: TGTGCCAGCAGTTGGCACAGGGGTGGGTCCGGGGAGCTGTTTTTT.

Points on this clonotype: A much larger clone differs from this one at a single base, so this may be a read error. The chain is built from TRBV6-2 or TRBV6-3 and TRBJ1-1, with D tentatively TRBD1 (5 bases). The CDR3 extends over 14 amino acids. Germline V gene sequence: CDR1 MNHEY, CDR2 SVGEGT. Deletions cut 8 bases from V and 5 bases from J, with 18 bases between. CDR3 nucleotide sequence: TGTGCCAGCGGCTCTCGGGGGGTGTGGACTGAAGCTTTCTTT. Protein: CASGSRGVWTEAFF.

This clonotype has at least ten counts. This sequence joins TRBV11-2 and TRBJ2-1; 8 positions match TRBD1. The CDR3 is 16 residues long. CDR1 is SGHAT and CDR2 is FQNNGV in the germline V gene. Trimming at V came to 5 bases and at J to 2 bases, leaving 8 bases not matched to a gene. The chain's CDR3 is CASSKPDRGPYNEQFF. The CDR3 coding sequence is TGTGCCAGCAGCAAGCCTGACAGGGGCCCCTACAATGAGCAGTTCTTC.

This clonotype was observed many times. The chain is built from TRBV12-3 or TRBV12-4 and TRBJ1-1; D gene unclear. Trimming removed 3 bases from V and 9 bases from J, with 11 bases in between. This CDR3 comprises 12 residues. The CDR3 here is CASSFGQLKAFF. The CDR3 nucleotides read TGTGCCAGCAGTTTTGGGCAGCTTAAAGCTTTCTTT.

There are many counts of this clonotype. The chain has TRBV20-1 and TRBJ1-5; D uncertain. The CDR3 is 15 residues long. V was shortened by 5 bases and J by 1 base, with 15 bases between the two germline ends. Germline assignment: CDR1 DFQATT and CDR2 SNEGSKA (reference sequence). CDR3 residues: CSAGPGRWSNQPQHF. CDR3 nucleotide sequence: TGCAGTGCTGGCCCTGGGAGGTGGAGCAATCAGCCCCAGCATTTT.

At least ten counts were recorded for this clonotype. The rearrangement links TRBV7-9 to TRBJ2-3; D is possibly TRBD2 (5 bases). The CDR3 contains 15 residues. Germline CDR1 reads SEHNR; CDR2 reads FQNEAQ (reference sequence). Trimming removed 2 bases from V and 1 base from J, with 10 bases in between. CDR3 coding DNA: TGTGCCAGCAGCTTAAACTCCGGGGGCACAGATACGCAGTATTTT. This gives the protein CASSLNSGGTDTQYF.

V gene TRBV4-1 combines with J gene TRBJ1-2; 8 bases agree with TRBD1. The V segment lost 1 base and the J segment 4 bases; nucleotides outside the gene matches: 5. Per the germline V gene, CDR1 is MGHRA and CDR2 is YSYEKL. This CDR3 is 15 amino acids long. CDR3 DNA: TGCGCCAGCAGCCAAGGGGAGACAGGGGCCTATGGCTACACCTTC. Its protein product is CASSQGETGAYGYTF.

Many counts were recorded for this clonotype. DNA for the CDR3: TGTGCCAGCAGCCTGGGACAGGCTTATAGCAATCAGCCCCAGCATTTT. It translates to CASSLGQAYSNQPQHF. This rearrangement joins TRBV7-2 to TRBJ1-5; 8 bases are shared with TRBD1. Per the germline V gene, CDR1 is SGHTA and CDR2 is FQGNSA. After removal of 5 bases from V and 0 bases from J, the junction contained 6 bases not matched to a gene. CDR3 length equals 16 residues.

The chain links TRBV20-1 to TRBJ2-5; 9 bases agree with TRBD1. V gave up 5 bases and J gave up 5 bases; unmatched junction bases: 6. The CDR3 length is 13 residues. Germline V lookup: CDR1 DFQATT, CDR2 SNEGSKA (reference sequence). In nucleotides, the CDR3 is TGCAGTGCTGGACGACAGGGGGGGGAGACCCAGTACTTC. Translation gives CSAGRQGGETQYF.

This clonotype was seen only a few times. The chain recombines TRBV11-2 with TRBJ2-7; D remains unclear. The CDR3 extends over 13 amino acids. Trimming took off 4 bases at V and 3 bases at J, with 10 bases between the two ends. Germline CDR1 is SGHAT and CDR2 is FQNNGV. CDR3: CASSSAASYEQYF. The CDR3 DNA is TGTGCCAGCAGCTCCGCCGCTAGCTACGAGCAGTACTTC. Variable domain in full (rest from reference TRBV11-2 and TRBJ2-7): EAGVAQSPRYKIIEKRQSVAFWCNPISGHATLYWYQQILGQGPKLLIQFQNNGVVDDSQLPKDRFSAERLKGVDSTLKIQPAKLEDSAVYLCASSSAASYEQYFGPGTRLTVT.

V and J are TRBV28 and TRBJ1-6, with D possibly matching TRBD1 (5 bases). This CDR3 contains 13 residues. V was shortened by 6 bases and J by 8 bases, with 11 bases between the two germline ends. CDR1 and CDR2 from the germline V gene are MDHEN and SYDVKM. CDR3 in amino acids: CASRRDGHSPLHF. The CDR3 DNA reads TGTGCCAGCAGGCGGGACGGCCATTCACCCCTCCACTTT.

This clonotype was picked up many times. The chain carries TRBV11-2 and TRBJ2-7, with D perhaps given as TRBD1 or TRBD2 (6 bases each). In germline, CDR1 is SGHAT, CDR2 FQNNGV. V was pared by 4 bases and J by 2 bases, with 12 bases between. The CDR3 runs to 14 residues. The CDR3 DNA follows: TGTGCCAGCAGCTCTTGGGGGGCCCCCTACGAGCAGTACTTC. This translates into CASSSWGAPYEQYF.

This clonotype has at least ten counts. This chain links TRBV7-3 with TRBJ2-5; 9 bases agree with TRBD2. CDR3 length: 15 amino acids. Trimming removed 3 bases from V and 5 bases from J; junction bases left unmatched: 7. Germline V CDR1 and CDR2: SGHTA, FQGTGA. The DNA of the CDR3 is TGTGCCAGCAGCTTGGGAGCGGGGGGCATTGAGACCCAGTACTTC. Residues: CASSLGAGGIETQYF.

This clonotype was counted only a few times. The chain employs TRBV7-2 and TRBJ1-4; maybe TRBD1 (5 bases). This CDR3 is 15 amino acids long. V was shortened by 7 bases and J by 5 bases, with 17 bases between the two germline ends. Germline V gene data show CDR1 as SGHTA and CDR2 as FQGNSA. The CDR3 protein is CASTGGDFGNEKLFF. The CDR3 DNA is TGTGCCAGCACCGGGGGGGACTTCGGAAATGAAAAACTGTTTTTT.